This record covers a single TCR beta chain. Its antigen is as yet unknown. These data originate in a study of T cells in Graves' hyperthyroidism and ophthalmopathy. RNA transcripts yielded amplified TCR beta CDR3 regions. First-round RT-PCR of the TCR CDR3 relied on the HTBI primer set. TCRdb called the multiplex PCR reads again in MiXCR, with one record for every CDR3 protein. The sample yields hundreds of thousands of distinct CDR3 sequences, approximately 15% seen once. Study-wide results and limits: It was a median 6.5 months before onset that the model predicted ophthalmopathy.

CDR3 size: 18 residues. CDR1 and CDR2 (germline): LGHNA, YNFKEQ. After removal of 4 bases from V and 7 bases from J, the junction contained 15 bases not matched to a gene. Sequenced input: blood. This TCR was recovered from a woman aged 55-69 years with Graves' ophthalmopathy. The chain joins TRBV4-2 to TRBJ2-1; TRBD2 matches 11 bases. The CDR3 region is CASSRDVGTSGWGNEQFF. The CDR3 bases are TGTGCCAGCAGCCGGGACGTCGGGACTAGCGGATGGGGGAATGAGCAGTTCTTC.